What follows are 4 T cell receptor beta chains derived from one specimen sequenced in a study of shared clonotypes between healthy human individuals. Using immunoSEQ multiplex PCR, the repertoire was profiled, and TCRdb retains in-frame clones only, with some absent. The sample contains about 2.3 million clones, around 92% of which appear only once. Material: naive CD4+ T cells from PBMCs. Subset specified: CD45RA+ positively selected. These receptor sequences come from a man in his late teens or twenties in good health. Some clones in this sample may be carry-over from other donors' samples.

The CDR3: CATSRGGVKLFF. The CDR3 nucleotides read TGTGCCACCAGCAGAGGTGGGGTCAAACTGTTTTTT. This rearrangement joins TRBV15 to TRBJ1-4; D is unresolved. The CDR3 runs to 12 residues. Germline V lookup: CDR1 LNHNV, CDR2 YYDKDF (reference sequence). Trimming cost V 1 base and J 11 bases, with 8 bases left between them.

This chain links TRBV5-1 with TRBJ2-7, with D possibly being TRBD1 (6 bases). The germline V gene has CDR1 SGHRS and CDR2 YFSETQ. V was clipped by 1 base and J by 3 bases, with 14 bases between them. The CDR3 length is 15 residues. The CDR3 sequence: CASSLRPGELYEQYF. The CDR3, as DNA: TGCGCCAGCAGCTTGAGGCCAGGGGAACTCTACGAGCAGTACTTC. Full variable domain (missing parts from reference TRBV5-1 and TRBJ2-7): KAGVTQTPRYLIKTRGQQVTLSCSPISGHRSVSWYQQTPGQGLQFLFEYFSETQRNKGNFPGRFSGRQFSNSRSEMNVSTLELGDSALYLCASSLRPGELYEQYFGPGTRLTVT.

The chain uses TRBV4-1 and TRBJ1-1; D call uncertain. Germline CDR1 MGHRA, CDR2 YSYEKL. This CDR3 comprises 15 residues. The V end was cut by 0 bases, the J end by 0 bases, with 8 bases between. CDR3 sequence reads: CASSQETVMNTEAFF. CDR3 nucleotide sequence: TGCGCCAGCAGCCAAGAAACAGTCATGAACACTGAAGCTTTCTTT.

The chain has TRBV6-5 and TRBJ2-1; TRBD2 matches at 12 bases. Germline CDR1 reads MNHEY; CDR2 reads SVGAGI. V gave up 6 bases and J gave up 6 bases; unmatched junction bases: 6. The CDR3 spans 15 residues. DNA for the CDR3: TGTGCCAGCAGCCGCGGACTAGCGGGATTCAATGAGCAGTTCTTC. It codes for CASSRGLAGFNEQFF.